This T cell receptor beta chain stems from a study of tumor-infiltrating lymphocytes in primary liver carcinoma. The overall study: Sequenced samples came back with roughly 3.5 to 7.13 million productive TCRbeta reads, and the counts looked alike across tissue types.

Trimming removed 3 bases from V and 7 bases from J; junction bases left unmatched: 8. The CDR3 spans 15 residues. Germline V lookup: CDR1 SEHNR, CDR2 FQNEAQ (reference sequence). The template, roughly 0.45 ug total RNA, yielded TCR beta cDNA made with a constant-region primer. Generation of the TCR beta libraries relied on three nested multiplex PCR rounds using slightly modified ARM-PCR. A C-beta reverse primer and TRBV1-TRBV30 forward primers served in each of the first two PCR rounds, at ten to eleven cycles apiece. Each CDR3 protein is one row after TCRdb ran MiXCR on the multiplex PCR reads. This sample has 190,000 or so distinct CDR3 sequences, with approximately 64% found just once. Blood RNA came from unsorted whole blood; germline DNA was also extracted.

The clonotype was recovered from a woman aged 60 to 75 with primary liver carcinoma and hepatitis B virus infection. The specimen sequenced was peripheral blood. This chain links TRBV7-9 with TRBJ1-5; 8 bases fit TRBD1. In nucleotides, the CDR3 is TGTGCCAGCAGCTTGGGGACAGGTCAGGGACAGCCCCAGCATTTT. This gives the protein CASSLGTGQGQPQHF.